A single sample is the source of the 15 T cell receptor beta chains below, sequenced in a study of T cell repertoires in cytomegalovirus infection. TCRdb re-analysed the reads in MiXCR, keeping a single row per CDR3 protein. Among 350,000 to 550,000 distinct CDR3 sequences listed, approximately 30% were seen once. The specimen sequenced was PBMCs. The receptors shown here come from a human donor in good health (CMV status not recorded). Some clones in this sample may be carry-over from other donors' samples.

This clonotype was seen a few times. The rearrangement uses TRBV6-5 and TRBJ1-1; the D is unclear. The CDR3 length is 17 residues. Germline values: CDR1 MNHEY, CDR2 SVGAGI. V was shortened by 0 bases and J by 0 bases, with 14 bases between the two germline ends. The CDR3 nucleotides read TGTGCCAGCAGTTACTCGTTGCGGCGAATCATGAACACTGAAGCTTTCTTT. Protein product: CASSYSLRRIMNTEAFF.

This clonotype occurred many times. The V and J genes are TRBV7-2 and TRBJ1-2; 8 bases map to TRBD1. Trimming took 3 bases from V and 4 from J; bases not matched to a gene: 10. The CDR3 extends over 16 amino acids. Germline CDR1 is SGHTA and CDR2 is FQGNSA. Here the CDR3 reads CASSLGSQGGSYGYTF. In DNA, the CDR3 is TGTGCCAGCAGCTTGGGCTCACAGGGGGGTAGCTATGGCTACACCTTC. Combining the CDR3 with reference TRBV7-2 and TRBJ1-2 gives the whole variable domain GAGVSQSPSNKVTEKGKDVELRCDPISGHTALYWYRQSLGQGLEFLIYFQGNSAPDKSGLPSDRFSAERTGGSVSTLTIQRTQQEDSAVYLCASSLGSQGGSYGYTFGSGTRLTVV.

A word on this clonotype: This may come from a read error, since a much larger clone is one base off. The chain recombines TRBV7-6 with TRBJ1-1; no firm D call. There are 13 residues in the CDR3. CDR1 SGHVS and CDR2 FNYEAQ come from the germline V gene. CDR3 sequence reads: CDSSRSTNTEAFF. In DNA, the CDR3 is TGTGACAGCAGCCGGTCGACCAACACTGAAGCTTTCTTT.

The rearrangement uses TRBV12-3 or TRBV12-4 and TRBJ2-3, with D perhaps TRBD1 (5 bases). V was shortened by 3 bases and J by 5 bases, with 6 bases between the two germline ends. The CDR3 runs to 12 residues. The CDR3 bases are TGTGCCAGCAGTTTCGACAGAGATACGCAGTATTTT. Amino acid sequence: CASSFDRDTQYF.

Comments on this clonotype: The junction differs from germline at one of its ends, possibly a read error. This sequence joins TRBV7-2 and TRBJ1-4; D uncertain. The germline V gene encodes CDR1 SGHTA and CDR2 FQGNSA. The CDR3 runs 15 residues. The CDR3 DNA is TGTTCCAGCAGCCTCAGTATCGGAGCTAATGAAAACCTGTTTTTT. Protein: CSSSLSIGANENLFF.

This sequence joins TRBV4-1 and TRBJ2-5, with D maybe TRBD2 (6 bases). This CDR3 region has 17 residues. CDR1 is MGHRA, CDR2 YSYEKL, per germline. V gave up 0 bases and J gave up 5 bases, with 19 bases separating them. The CDR3, as DNA: TGCGCCAGCAGCCAAGAATACCAGGGAGGAGTTTCGGAGACCCAGTACTTC. Encoded protein: CASSQEYQGGVSETQYF.

V and J are TRBV6-2 or TRBV6-3 and TRBJ2-5, with D possibly matching TRBD2 (5 bases). Between the trimmed V and J ends, which lost 6 bases and 0 bases, there was a span of 17 bases. The CDR3 is 16 amino acids. Germline V gives CDR1 MNHEY, CDR2 SVGEGT. As DNA, the CDR3 is TGTGCCAGCAGCCTAGCCTGGACGGTATACCAAGAGACCCAGTACTTC. It codes for CASSLAWTVYQETQYF.

This clonotype was seen more than once but under ten times. This chain connects TRBV2 to TRBJ1-1; tentative D call: TRBD1 (6 bases). The germline V gene encodes CDR1 SNHLY and CDR2 FYNNEI. This CDR3 is 14 amino acids long. Trimming left V 6 bases short and J 0 bases short, with 11 bases between. CDR3 amino acids: CASRQGAMNTEAFF. The CDR3 DNA reads as TGTGCCAGCAGACAGGGAGCTATGAACACTGAAGCTTTCTTT.

This clonotype was seen many times. The J gene is TRBJ2-2, the V gene TRBV12-3 or TRBV12-4; 8 nucleotides agree with TRBD1. The CDR3 is 17 amino acids. The junction had 17 bases not matched to a gene; V was cut back by 6 bases and J by 8 bases. CDR3 protein: CASSPGTGYSLGGELFF. CDR3 DNA: TGTGCCAGCAGCCCCGGGACAGGATATTCCTTAGGGGGGGAGCTGTTTTTT.

This clonotype was observed a handful of times. The CDR3: CASAPTPGQGWYGYTF. The DNA for the CDR3 is TGTGCCAGCGCCCCGACCCCGGGACAGGGGTGGTATGGCTACACCTTC. This chain uses TRBV7-9 with TRBJ1-2, with 10 bases lining up with TRBD1. Trimming cost V 8 bases and J 5 bases; bases outside gene matches: 14. Germline V gene lookup returns CDR1 SEHNR and CDR2 FQNEAQ (reference sequence). The CDR3 extends over 16 amino acids.

The V and J genes are TRBV18 and TRBJ2-7, with D possibly TRBD1 on 6 matching bases. The CDR3 totals 17 residues. V was trimmed by 0 bases and J by 1 base, leaving 16 bases between them. CDR1 and CDR2 from the germline V gene are KGHSH and LQKENI. The CDR3 DNA is TGTGCCAGCTCACCACCTTCAGTTCTGGGGGCATCCTACGAGCAGTACTTC. Protein sequence: CASSPPSVLGASYEQYF.

This clonotype was detected many times. One junction end does not reproduce the germline sequence, and a read error may be involved. The chain couples TRBV20-1 to TRBJ2-7; TRBD1 agrees at 9 bases. The CDR3 sequence is 13 residues long. The V gene's germline CDR1 is DFQATT and CDR2 SNEGSKA (reference sequence). The CDR3 loop is CSARGQGSYEQYF. CDR3 nucleotide sequence: TGCAGTGCGAGAGGACAGGGGTCCTACGAGCAGTACTTC.

This clonotype appeared many times. The rearrangement links TRBV7-8 to TRBJ1-6; D gene uncertain. The CDR3 runs to 12 residues. With 3 bases removed from V and 8 bases from J, the gap between germline ends came to 5 bases. Germline values: CDR1 SGHVS, CDR2 FQNEAQ. The CDR3 region is CASSLNDSPLHF. CDR3 nucleotides: TGTGCCAGCAGCTTGAACGATTCACCCCTCCACTTT.

This clonotype was counted at least ten times. The V and J genes are TRBV20-1 and TRBJ2-3; 11 nucleotides match TRBD1. CDR1 is DFQATT and CDR2 is SNEGSKA in the germline V gene (reference sequence). The CDR3 has 14 amino acids. Trimming took 5 bases from V and 4 from J; bases not matched to a gene: 5. The chain's CDR3 is CSALRDRGADTQYF. CDR3 nucleotides: TGCAGTGCTCTCCGGGACAGGGGGGCAGATACGCAGTATTTT.

The chain links TRBV12-3 or TRBV12-4 to TRBJ2-5, with 10 positions matching TRBD2. Trimming took 6 bases from V and 4 from J; bases not matched to a gene: 8. This CDR3 region has 15 residues. Here the CDR3 reads CASSRSGGAPETQYF. In nucleotides, the CDR3 is TGTGCCAGCAGCCGGAGCGGGGGGGCACCAGAGACCCAGTACTTC.